The clone carrying this T cell receptor beta chain was counted only a few times. The authors ran a second PCR of about 6 to 11 cycles using a sample-barcoded 5' primer and a J-beta primer mix. TCRdb called the 5' RACE reads again in MiXCR, with one record for every CDR3 protein. The table includes hundreds of thousands of distinct CDR3 sequences, approximately 40% detected once. These data are taken from a study of blood T cells in healthy people across ages. Germline lookup yields CDR1 DFQATT and CDR2 SNEGSKA (reference sequence). Between the trimmed V and J ends, which lost 2 bases and 4 bases, there was a span of 12 bases. The CDR3 runs 14 residues. The amount of total RNA extracted per sample was at least 5.5 micrograms.

The rearrangement uses TRBV20-1 and TRBJ2-1; a weak D match, TRBD2 (6 bases). The specimen was blood. The sequence was collected from a man of 80 years or more in good health. The CDR3 protein is CSARSPGEYNEQFF. CDR3 DNA: TGCAGTGCTAGAAGTCCGGGAGAGTACAATGAGCAGTTCTTC.